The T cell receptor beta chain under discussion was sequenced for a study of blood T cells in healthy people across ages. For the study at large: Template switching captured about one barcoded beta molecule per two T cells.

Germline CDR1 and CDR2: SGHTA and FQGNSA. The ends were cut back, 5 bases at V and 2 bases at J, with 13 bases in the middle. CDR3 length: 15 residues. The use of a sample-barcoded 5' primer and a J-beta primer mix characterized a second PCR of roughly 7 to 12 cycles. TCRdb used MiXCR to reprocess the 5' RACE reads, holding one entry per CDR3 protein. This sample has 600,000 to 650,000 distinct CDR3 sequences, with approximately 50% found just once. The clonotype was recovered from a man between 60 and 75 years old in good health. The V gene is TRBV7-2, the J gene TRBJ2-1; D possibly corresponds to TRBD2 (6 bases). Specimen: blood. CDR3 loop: CASSLEGRTYNEQFF. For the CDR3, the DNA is TGTGCCAGCAGCCTGGAGGGGCGTACCTACAATGAGCAGTTCTTC.